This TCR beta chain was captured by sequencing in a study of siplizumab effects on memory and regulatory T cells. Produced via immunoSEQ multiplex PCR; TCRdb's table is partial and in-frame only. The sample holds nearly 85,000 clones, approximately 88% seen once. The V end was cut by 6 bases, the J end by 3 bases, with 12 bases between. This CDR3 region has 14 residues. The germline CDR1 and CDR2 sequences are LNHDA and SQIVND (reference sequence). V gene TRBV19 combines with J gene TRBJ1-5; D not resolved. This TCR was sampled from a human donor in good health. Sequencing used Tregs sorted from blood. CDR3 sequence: CASSPGFFNQPQHF. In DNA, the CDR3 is TGTGCCAGTAGCCCGGGGTTTTTCAATCAGCCCCAGCATTTT.